Shown below are 30 T cell receptor beta chains from a single sample sequenced in a study of breast tumors, draining lymph nodes, adjacent tissues listed by TCRdb under 2016. The method behind the library was multiplex PCR. The sequencer was an Illumina HiSeq 2000. Using fastp trimming at Q25 and MiXCR clonotype assembly, TCRdb reanalyzed the public sequencing data and kept in-frame beta chains. Rows with a matching CDR3 protein are joined into one entry that keeps the most common DNA and genes. This sample has 180,000 or so distinct CDR3 sequences in its table, and around 33% of those were observed once. The ten largest make up less than 4% of the sample. The lymph node samples were taken from the axillary draining lymph nodes of breast cancer patients. Sample: axillary lymph node tissue. Source of these receptors: a female donor with breast cancer. Some clones in this sample may be carry-over from other donors' samples.

This chain joins TRBV12-3 or TRBV12-4 and TRBJ2-3; 8 nucleotides align to TRBD1. V trimming: 3 bases; J trimming: 6 bases; junction bases outside the gene matches: 20. The CDR3 is 19 amino acids. This CDR3 reads CASSFLRGRSGLTTDTQYF. The CDR3 DNA sequence: TGTGCCAGCAGTTTTCTCAGGGGGCGTTCTGGACTAACCACGGATACGCAGTATTTT.

This clonotype occurred many times. This chain joins TRBV9 and TRBJ2-2, with 9 bases aligning to TRBD2. The V and J ends lost 2 bases and 4 bases, in that order; junction bases with no gene match: 6. From germline, CDR1 is SGDLS and CDR2 YYNGEE. The CDR3 contains 16 residues. The CDR3, as DNA: TGTGCCAGCAGCGTTAGGTCTAGCGGGGCCACCGGGGAGCTGTTTTTT. Its protein is CASSVRSSGATGELFF.

The chain recombines TRBV25-1 with TRBJ2-7; the match to TRBD2 covers 8 bases. This CDR3 comprises 15 residues. J lost 2 bases, V lost 2 bases, and 5 bases had no gene match. From germline, CDR1 is MGHDK and CDR2 SYGVNS. In nucleotides, the CDR3 is TGTGCCAGCAGTGAAGTAGCGGGGCTCACCTACGAGCAGTACTTC. Its protein product is CASSEVAGLTYEQYF.

The V gene is TRBV12-3 or TRBV12-4, the J gene TRBJ1-5; D possibly corresponds to TRBD1 (5 bases). The CDR3 totals 13 residues. Trimming took off 6 bases at V and 7 bases at J, with 13 bases between the two ends. The CDR3 loop reads CASRPPGRQPQHF. CDR3 coding DNA: TGTGCCAGCAGGCCTCCGGGACGGCAGCCCCAGCATTTT.

About this clonotype itself: One junction end does not reproduce the germline sequence, and a read error may be involved. This chain uses TRBV11-3 with TRBJ2-3; 10 bases are shared with TRBD2. Germline lookup yields CDR1 SGHNT and CDR2 YENEEA. The CDR3 length is 16 residues. The CDR3 DNA sequence: TGTGCCCGCAGCCGCGGACTAGCGGCAGCCGGAGATACGCAGTATTTT. This sequence encodes CARSRGLAAAGDTQYF.

On this clonotype: A single base separates this from a much larger clone, so it may be a read error. The genes are TRBV27 and TRBJ1-5; a possible D gene is TRBD1 (5 bases). The CDR3 has 15 amino acids. From germline, CDR1 is MNHEY and CDR2 SMNVEV (reference sequence). The CDR3 is CTSSLIGRGGQPQHF. The CDR3 DNA reads as TGTACCAGCAGTTTAATTGGTAGGGGTGGTCAGCCCCAGCATTTT.

On this clonotype itself: The final CDR3 position lacks the conserved phenylalanine or tryptophan, pointing to a likely read error. This rearrangement joins TRBV4-3 to TRBJ2-7; D may be TRBD2 (6 bases). Germline CDR1 reads LGHNA; CDR2 reads YSLEER. Trimming left V 0 bases short and J 3 bases short, with 15 bases between. The CDR3 has 16 residues. This CDR3 is CASSQDHAGSIYEQYL. CDR3 sequence (DNA): TGCGCCAGCAGCCAAGATCATGCGGGGTCTATCTACGAGCAGTACCTC.

This clonotype was seen many times. V gene TRBV12-3 or TRBV12-4 combines with J gene TRBJ2-7, with TRBD1 matching 8 bases. The CDR3 runs 15 residues. Trimming took 5 bases from V and 5 from J; bases not matched to a gene: 11. The DNA for the CDR3 is TGTGCCAGCAGTCCTAGCTGGGACAGGCTGAACGAGCAGTACTTC. As protein: CASSPSWDRLNEQYF.

This clonotype was observed many times. This chain connects TRBV19 to TRBJ2-5; D gene uncertain. The germline CDR1 and CDR2 sequences are LNHDA and SQIVND (reference sequence). V lost 5 bases and J 4 bases, leaving 14 bases between the germline ends. The CDR3 length is 14 residues. CDR3: CASSFGSGRETQYF. CDR3 nucleotide sequence: TGTGCCAGTAGTTTTGGCTCGGGTCGAGAGACCCAGTACTTC.

This clonotype appeared a single time. This sequence joins TRBV9 and TRBJ2-2; 7 nucleotides match TRBD2. The CDR3 is 16 residues long. Trimming at V came to 5 bases and at J to 3 bases, leaving 10 bases not matched to a gene. Per germline, CDR1 SGDLS and CDR2 YYNGEE. The CDR3 reads CASRGGFTRDTGELFF. The CDR3 region has the DNA TGTGCCAGCAGGGGGGGGTTCACGCGGGACACCGGGGAGCTGTTTTTT.

The CDR3 spells CASSPRGNTIYF. The CDR3 DNA reads as TGTGCCAGCAGCCCGAGGGGAAACACCATATATTTT. The chain uses TRBV9 and TRBJ1-3; D remains unclear. The CDR3 sequence is 12 residues long. The V gene lost 4 bases and the J gene lost 4 bases, with 6 bases spanning the gap. Germline loops: CDR1 SGDLS, CDR2 YYNGEE.

On this clonotype: A much larger clone is a single base away; this may be a read error. The V and J genes are TRBV6-1 and TRBJ2-7; 8 nucleotides agree with TRBD1. The CDR3 totals 16 residues. The germline V gene has CDR1 MNHNS and CDR2 SASEGT. Here the CDR3 reads CASREDTGGPPHEQYF. CDR3 DNA: TGTGCCAGCAGGGAAGATACAGGGGGTCCCCCCCACGAGCAGTACTTC.

The chain recombines TRBV12-3 or TRBV12-4 with TRBJ1-5; TRBD1 agrees at 7 bases. This CDR3 comprises 16 residues. J gave up 8 bases and V 6 bases, and 16 bases lay outside the gene matches. DNA of the CDR3: TGTGCCAGCAGGTCGGCAGGGGGTCAGAGGGAGGAGCCCCAGCATTTT. Translated: CASRSAGGQREEPQHF.

To note about this clonotype: This may be a read error: a much more frequent sequence differs by one nucleotide. V and J are TRBV12-3 or TRBV12-4 and TRBJ2-4; D not resolved. V dropped 11 bases and J dropped 0 bases, with 14 bases sitting between them. This CDR3 comprises 14 residues. CDR3: CAGTTLLAKNIQYF. The CDR3 DNA follows: TGTGCCGGCACTACCCTACTAGCCAAAAACATTCAGTACTTC.

The J gene is TRBJ1-1, the V gene TRBV6-6, with a weak D call TRBD1 (5 bases). CDR3 length equals 17 residues. V lost 2 bases, J lost 1 base, and 17 bases lay in between. Germline-derived CDR1 and CDR2 are MNHNY and SVGAGI (reference sequence). CDR3 sequence: CASSYPREGQGNTEAFF. CDR3 coding DNA: TGTGCCAGCAGTTACCCCCGGGAGGGTCAGGGGAACACTGAAGCTTTCTTT.

The chain combines TRBV11-2 with TRBJ2-7; 9 bases map to TRBD1. Germline V CDR1 and CDR2: SGHAT, FQNNGV. Germline trimming cut 5 bases from V and 4 bases from J; bases unmatched to any gene: 9. The CDR3 spans 15 residues. CDR3 region: CASSTRDRVGYEQYF. The CDR3 DNA reads TGTGCCAGCAGCACCCGGGACAGGGTAGGTTACGAGCAGTACTTC.

This clonotype showed up many times. This rearrangement joins TRBV4-3 to TRBJ2-3, with 11 bases lining up with TRBD2. This CDR3 is 14 amino acids long. Germline values: CDR1 LGHNA, CDR2 YSLEER. J gave up 2 bases and V 8 bases, and 3 bases lay outside the gene matches. The CDR3 nucleotides read TGCGCCAGCGGGGGACTAGCGGTCACAGATACGCAGTATTTT. Translated, it gives CASGGLAVTDTQYF.

V and J are TRBV10-1 and TRBJ2-3, with D maybe TRBD2 (6 bases). The CDR3 extends over 14 amino acids. Per the germline V gene, CDR1 is WNHNN and CDR2 is SYGVQD (reference sequence). Trimming left V 6 bases short and J 6 bases short, with 16 bases between. The CDR3 spells CASRQAGPLDTQYF. CDR3 sequence (DNA): TGCGCCAGCAGGCAAGCGGGCCCTCTGGATACGCAGTATTTT.

This clonotype was seen many times. The chain recombines TRBV24-1 with TRBJ1-2; the D is unclear. Looked up from germline, CDR1 is KGHDR and CDR2 is SFDVKD. The CDR3 is 13 amino acids. V was pared by 4 bases and J by 1 base, with 6 bases between. In DNA form, the CDR3 reads TGTGCCACCAGTGAGACTTTTAACTATGGCTACACCTTC. This encodes CATSETFNYGYTF.

The J gene is TRBJ2-5, the V gene TRBV20-1; no clear D. The CDR3 has 9 residues. V dropped 0 bases and J dropped 11 bases, with 4 bases sitting between them. CDR1 and CDR2 from the germline V gene are DFQATT and SNEGSKA (reference sequence). CDR3 in amino acids: CSARDTQYF. In nucleotides, the CDR3 is TGCAGTGCTAGAGATACTCAGTACTTC.

Note on this clonotype: Compared with germline, one end of the junction differs, possibly owing to a read error. The chain has TRBV10-3 and TRBJ2-1; D perhaps matches TRBD2 (7 bases). This CDR3 spans 15 amino acids. Germline V gene sequence: CDR1 ENHRY, CDR2 SYGVKD. The DNA of the CDR3 is TGTGCCGCCCGGACTAGGGGGAGGGCCTACAGTGAGCAGTTCTTC. Translation gives CAARTRGRAYSEQFF.

J is TRBJ2-5 and V is TRBV7-2, with TRBD1 matching over 11 bases. This CDR3 region has 17 residues. V lost 0 bases, J lost 9 bases, and 12 bases stayed unmatched. The germline V gene has CDR1 SGHTA and CDR2 FQGNSA. CDR3 region: CASSLALDRGRMGSQYF. DNA of the CDR3: TGTGCCAGCAGCTTAGCGTTGGACAGGGGGCGTATGGGGTCCCAGTACTTC.

This clonotype was observed many times. The chain has TRBV28 and TRBJ2-7; 8 nucleotides agree with TRBD1. The CDR3 totals 14 residues. Looked up from germline, CDR1 is MDHEN and CDR2 is SYDVKM. With V trimmed by 8 bases and J by 3 bases, 9 bases remained unmatched. Here the CDR3 reads CASGKRTGSYEQYF. The DNA of the CDR3 is TGTGCCAGCGGTAAGCGGACAGGGAGCTACGAGCAGTACTTC.

This clonotype came up many times. The chain is built from TRBV20-1 and TRBJ2-3; 9 bases are shared with TRBD1. Trimming removed 7 bases from V and 3 bases from J; junction bases left unmatched: 8. The CDR3 length is 14 residues. Germline V gene data show CDR1 as DFQATT and CDR2 as SNEGSKA (reference sequence). CDR3 region: CSGQDRGRTDTQYF. In nucleotides, the CDR3 is TGCAGTGGCCAAGACAGGGGGAGAACAGATACGCAGTATTTT.

The rearrangement uses TRBV5-1 and TRBJ2-2, with D unresolved. V was clipped by 0 bases and J by 8 bases, with 5 bases between them. In germline, CDR1 is SGHRS, CDR2 YFSETQ. The CDR3 is 12 residues long. CDR3 nucleotide sequence: TGCGCCAGCAGCTTGGAAGGGGGGGAGCTGTTTTTT. It codes for CASSLEGGELFF.

As to this clonotype: Being one base from a much bigger clone, this may be a read error. The CDR3 does not end in the conserved phenylalanine or tryptophan, so this is likely a read error. The chain has TRBV18 and TRBJ2-7, with 10 bases lining up with TRBD2. The V gene end was trimmed by 2 bases and the J gene end by 2 bases; junction bases not matched to a gene: 3. The CDR3 has 15 amino acids. The V gene's germline CDR1 is KGHSH and CDR2 LQKENI. CDR3 sequence (DNA): TGTGCCAGCTCACCAGAAGCGGGAGGGCCCTACGAGCAGTACTCC. It specifies CASSPEAGGPYEQYS.

The table lists this clonotype with many counts. The V call is TRBV6-6, the J call TRBJ2-3, with D perhaps matching TRBD1 (5 bases). Germline-derived CDR1 and CDR2 are MNHNY and SVGAGI (reference sequence). The V gene lost 2 bases and the J gene lost 2 bases, with 14 bases spanning the gap. The CDR3 consists of 16 residues. The DNA for the CDR3 is TGTGCCAGCAGTTACAAAGGGGAACCGCTCACAGATACGCAGTATTTT. Translation gives CASSYKGEPLTDTQYF.

This sequence joins TRBV2 and TRBJ2-3; 13 bases match TRBD2. CDR3 length: 18 residues. CDR1 SNHLY and CDR2 FYNNEI come from the germline V gene. J lost 2 bases, V lost 4 bases, and 9 bases had no gene match. CDR3 in DNA: TGTGCCAGCAGTGCTGGACTAGCGGGGGCGTTACCCACAGATACGCAGTATTTT. This translates into CASSAGLAGALPTDTQYF.

The CDR3: CASSYLAGAQETQYF. CDR3 DNA sequence: TGTGCCAGCAGCTACCTAGCGGGGGCCCAAGAGACCCAGTACTTC. The chain recombines TRBV11-2 with TRBJ2-5; 10 bases fit TRBD2. The V segment lost 4 bases and the J segment 1 base; nucleotides outside the gene matches: 3. Germline CDR1 and CDR2: SGHAT and FQNNGV. The CDR3 loop spans 15 amino acids.

This clonotype was detected ten times or more. V and J are TRBV20-1 and TRBJ2-7; TRBD1 matches at 7 bases. CDR3 size: 13 residues. Germline V gene sequence: CDR1 DFQATT, CDR2 SNEGSKA (reference sequence). Losses at the gene ends were 6 bases for V and 0 bases for J; bases not matched to a gene: 5. The CDR3 nucleotides read TGCAGTGCAAGACAGGGTTTCTCCTACGAGCAGTACTTC. Protein product: CSARQGFSYEQYF.